This T cell receptor (beta chain) was recovered during a study of blood T cell repertoires in COVID-19. The overall study: Samples representing acute and convalescent COVID-19 were sourced from the United States, Italy and Spain. Nucleic acid was either cDNA or gDNA, and it came from T cells, B-cell-depleted T cells, or PBMCs.

Germline assignment: CDR1 KGHDR and CDR2 SFDVKD. The CDR3 is 11 residues long. V lost 3 bases to trimming and J lost 10 bases, with 6 bases between them. Original processing notes: Nucleated cell counts were estimated from reference gene primer amplification. Assay used: immunoSEQ multiplex PCR; TCRdb lists only in-frame clones, some missing. Clone size and the V and J calls come from that table; the DNA yielded D and trimming. The table has tens of thousands of clones, 82% seen once. The sample taken for sequencing was peripheral blood. This rearrangement joins TRBV24-1 to TRBJ2-1; D not resolved. This clonotype was obtained from a woman of 80 years or more with acute or convalescent COVID-19. CDR3 residues: CATSDQKEQFF. CDR3 in DNA: TGTGCCACCAGTGATCAGAAAGAGCAGTTCTTC.